This T cell receptor beta chain was obtained from a study of human T cells and chemical hapten exposure. Background on the study: The scalp of each patient received a weekly diphenylcyclopropenone dose for the full roughly 24-week study. TCR yield per sample varied, mainly due to pooled library volumes.

This clonotype was seen more than once but under ten times. From the RACE reads, TCRdb called clonotypes with MiXCR, one entry per CDR3 protein. The data hold 110,000 or so distinct CDR3 sequences, with roughly 10% observed a single time. Time point of the sample: patch test 2, 6 weeks after DPC sensitization. Treatment: therapeutic diphenylcyclopropenone sensitization with weekly scalp DPC. Germline V gene sequence: CDR1 MNHNS, CDR2 SASEGT. The trim removed 0 bases at V and 4 bases at J, leaving 0 bases unmatched. The CDR3 contains 15 residues. This receptor was taken from a woman between 40 and 50 years old with alopecia areata. Some clones in this sample may be carry-over from other donors' samples. The starting material was whole blood, obtained in connection with sensitization to the hapten diphenylcyclopropenone (DPC). The gene calls are TRBV6-1 and TRBJ1-6, with TRBD1 identical over 7 bases. The CDR3 sequence is CASSEAGQYNSPLHF. CDR3 coding DNA: TGTGCCAGCAGTGAAGCGGGACAGTATAATTCACCCCTCCACTTT.